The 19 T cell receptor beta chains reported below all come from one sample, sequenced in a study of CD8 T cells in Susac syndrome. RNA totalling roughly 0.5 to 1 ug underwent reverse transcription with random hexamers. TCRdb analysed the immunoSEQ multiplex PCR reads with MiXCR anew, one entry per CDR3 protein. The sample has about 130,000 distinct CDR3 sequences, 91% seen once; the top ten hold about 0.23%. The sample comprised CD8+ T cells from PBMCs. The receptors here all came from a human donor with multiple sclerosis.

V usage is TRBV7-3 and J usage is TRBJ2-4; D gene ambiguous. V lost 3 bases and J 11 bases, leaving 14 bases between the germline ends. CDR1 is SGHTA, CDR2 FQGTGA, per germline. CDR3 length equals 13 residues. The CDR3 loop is CASSFPNPQFQYF. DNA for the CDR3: TGTGCCAGCAGCTTCCCAAACCCCCAATTTCAGTACTTC.

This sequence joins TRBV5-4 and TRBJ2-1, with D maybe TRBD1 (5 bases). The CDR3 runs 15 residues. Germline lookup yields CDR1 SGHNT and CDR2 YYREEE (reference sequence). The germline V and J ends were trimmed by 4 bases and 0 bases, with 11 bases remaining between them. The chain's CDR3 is CASSPSRDSYNEQFF. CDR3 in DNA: TGTGCCAGCAGCCCAAGCAGGGACTCCTACAATGAGCAGTTCTTC.

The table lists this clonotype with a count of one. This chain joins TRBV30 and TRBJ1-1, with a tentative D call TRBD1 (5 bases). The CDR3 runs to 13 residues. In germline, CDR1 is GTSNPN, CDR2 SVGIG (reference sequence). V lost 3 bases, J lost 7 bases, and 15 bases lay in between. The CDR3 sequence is CAWSTGRYYEAFF. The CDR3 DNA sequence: TGTGCCTGGAGCACAGGCCGATACTATGAAGCTTTCTTT.

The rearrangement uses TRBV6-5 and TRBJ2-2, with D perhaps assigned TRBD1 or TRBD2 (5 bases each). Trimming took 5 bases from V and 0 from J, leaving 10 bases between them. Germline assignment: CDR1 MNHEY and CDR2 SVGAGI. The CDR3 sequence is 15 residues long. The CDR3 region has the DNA TGTGCCAGCAGTGTAGGGACGGCGAACACCGGGGAGCTGTTTTTT. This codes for CASSVGTANTGELFF.

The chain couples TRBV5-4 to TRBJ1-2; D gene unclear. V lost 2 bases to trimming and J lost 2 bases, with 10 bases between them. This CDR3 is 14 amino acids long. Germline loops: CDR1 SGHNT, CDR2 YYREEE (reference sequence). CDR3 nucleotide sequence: TGTGCCAGCAGCTTATTGGTCGCAAACTATGGCTACACCTTC. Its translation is CASSLLVANYGYTF. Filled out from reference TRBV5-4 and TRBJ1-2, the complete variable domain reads ETGVTQSPTHLIKTRGQQVTLRCSSQSGHNTVSWYQQALGQGPQFIFQYYREEENGRGNFPPRFSGLQFPNYSSELNVNALELDDSALYLCASSLLVANYGYTFGSGTRLTVV.

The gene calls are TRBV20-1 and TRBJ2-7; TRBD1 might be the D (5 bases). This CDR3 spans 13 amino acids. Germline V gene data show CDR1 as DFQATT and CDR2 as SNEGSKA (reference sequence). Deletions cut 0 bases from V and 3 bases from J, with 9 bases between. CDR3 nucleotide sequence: TGCAGTGCTAGAGAAACAGGATTCTACGAGCAGTACTTC. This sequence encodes CSARETGFYEQYF.

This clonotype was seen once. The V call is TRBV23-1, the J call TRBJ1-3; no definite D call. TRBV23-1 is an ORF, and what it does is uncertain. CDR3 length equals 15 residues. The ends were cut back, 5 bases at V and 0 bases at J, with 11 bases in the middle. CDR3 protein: CASSDQINSGNTIYF. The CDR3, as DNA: TGCGCCAGCAGTGATCAGATCAACTCTGGAAACACCATATATTTT.

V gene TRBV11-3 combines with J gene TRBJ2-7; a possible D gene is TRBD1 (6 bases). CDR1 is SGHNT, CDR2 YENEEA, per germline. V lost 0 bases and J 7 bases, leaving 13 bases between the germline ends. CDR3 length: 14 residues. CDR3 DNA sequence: TGTGCCAGCAGCTTAGAGCCAGAGGGGGAAGAGCAGTACTTC. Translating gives CASSLEPEGEEQYF.

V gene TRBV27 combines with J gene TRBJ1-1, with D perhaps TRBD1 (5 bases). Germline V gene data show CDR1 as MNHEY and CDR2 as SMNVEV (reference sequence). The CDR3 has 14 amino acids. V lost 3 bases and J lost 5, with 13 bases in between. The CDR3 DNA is TGTGCCAGCAGTTTCCAGAGGGGCAATACTGAAGCTTTCTTT. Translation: CASSFQRGNTEAFF.

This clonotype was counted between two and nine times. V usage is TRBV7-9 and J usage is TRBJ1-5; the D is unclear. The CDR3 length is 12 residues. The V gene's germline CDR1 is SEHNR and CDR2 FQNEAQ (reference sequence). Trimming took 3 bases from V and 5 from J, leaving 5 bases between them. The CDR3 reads CASSLADQPQHF. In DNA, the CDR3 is TGTGCCAGCAGCTTGGCCGATCAGCCCCAGCATTTT.

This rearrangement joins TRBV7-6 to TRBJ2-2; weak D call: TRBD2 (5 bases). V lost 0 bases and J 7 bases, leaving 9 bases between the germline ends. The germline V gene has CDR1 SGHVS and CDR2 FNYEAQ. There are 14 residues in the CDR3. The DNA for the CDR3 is TGTGCCAGCAGCTTAGCGGGAGCTCACGGGGAGCTGTTTTTT. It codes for CASSLAGAHGELFF.

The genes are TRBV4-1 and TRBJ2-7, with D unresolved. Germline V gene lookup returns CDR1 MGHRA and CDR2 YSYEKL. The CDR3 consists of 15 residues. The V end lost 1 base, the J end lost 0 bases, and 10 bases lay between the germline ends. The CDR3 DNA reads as TGCGCCAGCAGCCAAGGGACCGAACTCTCCTACGAGCAGTACTTC. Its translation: CASSQGTELSYEQYF.

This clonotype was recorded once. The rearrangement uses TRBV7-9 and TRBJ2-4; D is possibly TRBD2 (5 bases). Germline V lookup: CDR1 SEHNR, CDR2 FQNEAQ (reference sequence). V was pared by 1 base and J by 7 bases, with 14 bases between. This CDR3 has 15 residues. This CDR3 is CASSLGTRGVNIQYF. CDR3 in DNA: TGTGCCAGCAGCTTAGGGACTCGGGGAGTCAACATTCAGTACTTC.

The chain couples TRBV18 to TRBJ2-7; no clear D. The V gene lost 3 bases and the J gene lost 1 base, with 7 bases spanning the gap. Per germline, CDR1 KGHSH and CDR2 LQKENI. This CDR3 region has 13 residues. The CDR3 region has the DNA TGTGCCAGCTCACCGACACAGTCCTACGAGCAGTACTTC. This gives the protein CASSPTQSYEQYF.

The CDR3, as DNA: TGCAGCGTTGAAGGGGGGGAGGGGGAAGAGACCCAGTACTTC. Amino acids: CSVEGGEGEETQYF. The chain links TRBV29-1 to TRBJ2-5; tentatively, D is TRBD2 (7 bases). Germline-derived CDR1 and CDR2 are SQVTM and ANQGSEA. V was clipped by 1 base and J by 3 bases, with 12 bases between them. This CDR3 spans 14 amino acids.

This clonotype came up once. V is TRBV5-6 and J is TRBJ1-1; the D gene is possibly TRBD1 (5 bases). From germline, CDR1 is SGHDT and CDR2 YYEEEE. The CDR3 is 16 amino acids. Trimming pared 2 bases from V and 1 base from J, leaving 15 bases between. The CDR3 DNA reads TGTGCCAGCAGCTTCTATACCCTTGGGGGGAACACTGAAGCTTTCTTT. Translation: CASSFYTLGGNTEAFF.

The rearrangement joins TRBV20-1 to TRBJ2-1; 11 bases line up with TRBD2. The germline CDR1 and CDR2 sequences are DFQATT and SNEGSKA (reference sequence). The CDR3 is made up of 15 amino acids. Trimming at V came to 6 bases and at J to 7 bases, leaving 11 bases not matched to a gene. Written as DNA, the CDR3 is TGCAGTGCCGACGTGGTAGCGGGAGGGGTGAATGAGCAGTTCTTC. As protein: CSADVVAGGVNEQFF.

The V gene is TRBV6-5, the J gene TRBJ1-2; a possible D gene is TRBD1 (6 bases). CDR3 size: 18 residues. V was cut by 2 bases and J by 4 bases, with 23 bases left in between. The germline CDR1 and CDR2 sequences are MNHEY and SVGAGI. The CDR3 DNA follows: TGTGCCAGCAGTTACGAGGCGCAGGGGCTAAAATTTTCCTATGGCTACACCTTC. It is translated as CASSYEAQGLKFSYGYTF.

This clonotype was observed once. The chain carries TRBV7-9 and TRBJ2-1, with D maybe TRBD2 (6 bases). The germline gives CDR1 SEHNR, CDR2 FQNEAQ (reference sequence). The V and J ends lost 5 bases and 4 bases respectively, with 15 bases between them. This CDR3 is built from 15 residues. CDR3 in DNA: TGTGCCAGCAGCGAGGGACTCACTAAATACAATGAGCAGTTCTTC. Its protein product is CASSEGLTKYNEQFF.